A selection of T cell receptor beta chains follows, all from one sample in a study of OX40 agonist ivuxolimab in advanced cancers. Here immunoSEQ multiplex PCR was the method, and the copy in TCRdb shows in-frame clones only, minus some. The sample has approximately 40,000 clones, roughly 82% seen once; the top ten hold 6.5% to 8%. Sequences were derived from CD4+ or CD8+ T cells sorted from blood, sampled in a trial of the OX40 agonist ivuxolimab. Receptors originate from an adult with an advanced solid tumor such as melanoma, head and neck, liver or kidney cancer. Each CDR3 is given with its conserved first and last residue. D genes are given only for firm matches. Part of the rows lack a size; the others show once, few, many or a class for expanded clones.

.,TRBV2,TRBJ2-3,TRBD2,TGTGCCAGTGGGACTAGACAAACAGATACGCAGTATTTT,CASGTRQTDTQYF
.,TRBV5-1,TRBJ2-2,.,TGCGCCAGCAGCTTCACCGGGAACACCGGGGAGCTGTTTTTT,CASSFTGNTGELFF
.,TRBV6-6,TRBJ2-5,.,TGTGCCAGCAGTTACGGTCGAGAGACCCAGTACTTC,CASSYGRETQYF
few,TRBV27,TRBJ2-7,.,TGTGCCAGCAAGTCGGGACTGGCTTACGAGCAGTACTTC,CASKSGLAYEQYF
.,TRBV5-6,TRBJ2-7,.,TGTGCCAGCAGCTTGGCCCCAGGATCGGGAGACGAGCAGTACTTC,CASSLAPGSGDEQYF
few,TRBV27,TRBJ2-6,.,TGTGCCAGCAGCCGGGGGGCCGGGGCCAACGTCCTGACTTTC,CASSRGAGANVLTF
once,TRBV11-2,TRBJ1-5,.,TGTGCCAGCAGCTTAGATCAAGCTCAGCCCCAGCATTTT,CASSLDQAQPQHF
.,TRBV7-9,TRBJ2-1,TRBD2,TGTGCCAGCAGCCGAGCTCGGACTAGCGCCCACAATGAGCAGTTCTTC,CASSRARTSAHNEQFF
.,TRBV10-1,TRBJ2-5,.,TGCGCCAGCAGTGAGTCCGGGACGCCACAAGAGACCCAGTACTTC,CASSESGTPQETQYF
.,TRBV7-8,TRBJ1-2,.,TGTGCCAGCAGCGAAAGTTACAGGGATGGCTACACCTTC,CASSESYRDGYTF
.,TRBV2,TRBJ2-7,TRBD2,TGTGCCAGCTTGCCTAGCGGATCCTACGAGCAGTACTTC,CASLPSGSYEQYF
.,TRBV2,TRBJ1-2,.,TGTGCCAGCAAAGACCGAAACTATGGCTACACCTTC,CASKDRNYGYTF
.,TRBV11-2,TRBJ1-2,.,TGTGCCAGCAGCTTAGCGGGACGGACCTATGGCTACACCTTC,CASSLAGRTYGYTF
.,TRBV9,TRBJ2-7,.,TGTGCCAGCAGCGTAGACGGGAGAAAGGGCGGCGAGCAGTACTTC,CASSVDGRKGGEQYF
.,TRBV7-6,TRBJ2-6,.,TGTGCCAGCAGCTTAGGCCCAGTACTCTCTGGGGCCAACGTCCTGACTTTC,CASSLGPVLSGANVLTF
.,TRBV7-7,TRBJ2-6,.,TGTGCCAGCAGCCCTTTGGTTGGAGCTGGGGCCAACGTCCTGACTTTC,CASSPLVGAGANVLTF
.,TRBV4-2,TRBJ2-7,TRBD2,TGTGCCAGCAGCTTGGGCAGCGGGAGGAGGGGTGAGCAGTACTTC,CASSLGSGRRGEQYF
.,TRBV2,TRBJ2-2,.,TGTGCCAGCACTACAGGGTCGAACACCGGGGAGCTGTTTTTT,CASTTGSNTGELFF
once,TRBV30,TRBJ2-7,.,TGTGCCTGGAGTGTAGAGGAGGACGAGCAGTACTTC,CAWSVEEDEQYF
.,TRBV28,TRBJ1-2,TRBD1,TGCACTATCGGGGACAGGGGGCAAAGCTATGGCTACACCTTC,CTIGDRGQSYGYTF
few,TRBV2,TRBJ1-6,TRBD1,TGTGCCAGCAGTGAAGTAGGGACAGGGAAATCACCCCTCCACTTT,CASSEVGTGKSPLHF
.,TRBV5-1,TRBJ2-5,TRBD2,TGCGCCAGCAGCCCAGCGGCGGGGGGAGAGACCCAGTACTTC,CASSPAAGGETQYF